The present TCR beta chain was sequenced within a study of CD8 T cells in ankylosing spondylitis. Worth noting for this clonotype: Its cognate antigen is unknown.

Study findings and constraints: About 8 highly homologous variants formed a TCR beta motif that appeared characteristic of ankylosing spondylitis blood. In peripheral blood, disease-linked CD8+ clones occurred at relatively low frequencies.

Generation of TCR beta libraries employed quantitative 5'-RACE incorporating molecular barcodes. TCRdb reanalysed the 5' RACE reads using MiXCR and keeps one entry per CDR3 protein. The data hold hundreds of thousands of distinct CDR3 sequences, with approximately 30% observed a single time. Trimming cost V 5 bases and J 2 bases; bases outside gene matches: 8. Germline-derived CDR1 and CDR2 are SGHRS and YFSETQ. The CDR3 is made up of 18 amino acids. The chain uses TRBV5-1 and TRBJ2-6; TRBD1 matches at 12 bases. Sequences were obtained from blood, either unsorted or a sorted T cell fraction (not recorded which). The origin of this receptor is a male donor with ankylosing spondylitis or in good health (not recorded which). The DNA for the CDR3 is TGCGCCAGCAGTGAACAGGGACAGGGGGCGACTGGGGCCAACGTCCTGACTTTC. Amino acids: CASSEQGQGATGANVLTF. Together with reference TRBV5-1 and TRBJ2-6, the CDR3 gives the full variable domain: KAGVTQTPRYLIKTRGQQVTLSCSPISGHRSVSWYQQTPGQGLQFLFEYFSETQRNKGNFPGRFSGRQFSNSRSEMNVSTLELGDSALYLCASSEQGQGATGANVLTFGAGSRLTVL.